The 11 T cell receptor beta chains given below trace back to one sample, sequenced in a study of T-cell memory formation after mild COVID-19. TCRdb reprocessed the 5' RACE reads via MiXCR and lists one record per CDR3 protein. The data hold approximately 44,000 distinct CDR3 sequences, with 7.3% observed a single time. The sample comprised PBMCs or a T cell subset sorted from them (not recorded which). These receptors originate from a young man who had mild COVID-19 (a few samples of this study predate the infection). Cell type and time point are not known.

V usage is TRBV11-2 and J usage is TRBJ2-5; D is undetermined. There are 12 residues in the CDR3. CDR1 is SGHAT, CDR2 FQNNGV, per germline. Trimming stripped 5 bases from V and 4 bases from J, with 8 bases between. The CDR3 region is CASSRLAETQYF. Here the CDR3 DNA reads TGTGCCAGCAGCCGATTAGCAGAGACCCAGTACTTC.

The V gene is TRBV7-2, the J gene TRBJ1-4, with 8 bases aligning to TRBD1. After removal of 5 bases from V and 11 bases from J, the junction contained 10 bases not matched to a gene. The CDR3 extends over 14 amino acids. CDR1 SGHTA and CDR2 FQGNSA come from the germline V gene. The chain's CDR3 is CASSPQAGGGKLFF. The CDR3 DNA sequence: TGTGCCAGCAGCCCGCAGGCAGGGGGCGGGAAACTGTTTTTT.

This clonotype was observed many times. As DNA, the CDR3 is TGTGCCAGCAGCGGCCGGGACAGGGACGAGCAGTACGTC. Its translation: CASSGRDRDEQYV. The chain links TRBV7-9 to TRBJ2-7, with 9 nucleotides matching TRBD1. Unmatched junction bases numbered 4, after V lost 5 bases and J lost 5 bases. Germline values: CDR1 SEHNR, CDR2 FQNEAQ (reference sequence). The CDR3 sequence is 13 residues long.

The chain links TRBV7-2 to TRBJ1-3; D is unclear. The CDR3 extends over 16 amino acids. Trimming removed 2 bases at V and 0 bases at J, with 11 bases between. Per germline, CDR1 SGHTA and CDR2 FQGNSA. In nucleotides, the CDR3 is TGTGCCAGCAGCTTAATGGGTGGAGGCTCTGGAAACACCATATATTTT. Amino acid sequence: CASSLMGGGSGNTIYF.

This clonotype was detected a few times. The chain carries TRBV6-5 and TRBJ1-4; a weak D match, TRBD1 (5 bases). CDR1 and CDR2 (germline): MNHEY, SVGAGI. Trimming pared 0 bases from V and 8 bases from J, leaving 10 bases between. CDR3 length equals 14 residues. The CDR3, as DNA: TGTGCCAGCAGTTACTCGGGCAGGGTGGAAAAACTGTTTTTT. As protein: CASSYSGRVEKLFF.

The genes are TRBV7-6 and TRBJ1-2; D unresolved. Deletions cut 4 bases from V and 7 bases from J, with 16 bases between. The V gene's germline CDR1 is SGHVS and CDR2 FNYEAQ. CDR3 length: 14 residues. The CDR3 coding sequence is TGTGCCAGCAGCTCCTCTCCCATAGGACGTGGCTACACCTTC. Encoded protein: CASSSSPIGRGYTF.

V gene TRBV12-3 or TRBV12-4 combines with J gene TRBJ1-1, with 9 bases matching TRBD1. The CDR3 loop spans 14 amino acids. V gave up 5 bases and J gave up 4 bases; unmatched junction bases: 5. CDR3 coding DNA: TGTGCCAGCAGTACCGGACAGGGGCGCACTGAAGCTTTCTTT. It specifies CASSTGQGRTEAFF.

CDR3 coding DNA: TGCGCCAGCAGCCGAGCGGGACAGGGAGGTAACGAAAAACTGTTTTTT. This gives the protein CASSRAGQGGNEKLFF. The V call is TRBV5-1, the J call TRBJ1-4, with TRBD1 matching 9 bases. Germline V gives CDR1 SGHRS, CDR2 YFSETQ. V shed 4 bases and J 8 bases; nucleotides not matched to a gene: 12. The CDR3 is made up of 16 amino acids.

This clonotype turned up a few times. The chain links TRBV20-1 to TRBJ1-2; D may be TRBD1 (5 bases). This CDR3 has 13 amino acids. V lost 6 bases to trimming and J lost 4 bases, with 15 bases between them. From germline, CDR1 is DFQATT and CDR2 SNEGSKA (reference sequence). CDR3 nucleotide sequence: TGCAGTGCGGGAGAGGCGGGGCTCTATGGCTACACCTTC. Translated: CSAGEAGLYGYTF.

The CDR3 here is CASSSLGTGEETQYF. CDR3 in DNA: TGCGCCAGCAGCTCGCTGGGGACAGGGGAAGAGACCCAGTACTTC. This chain links TRBV5-1 with TRBJ2-5, with 10 nucleotides matching TRBD1. The CDR3 is made up of 15 amino acids. Per the germline V gene, CDR1 is SGHRS and CDR2 is YFSETQ. V shed 3 bases, J shed 3 bases, and the junction held 5 bases outside the gene matches.

V usage is TRBV6-6 and J usage is TRBJ1-1; 7 positions match TRBD1. The V segment lost 6 bases and the J segment 6 bases; nucleotides outside the gene matches: 19. Germline CDR1 is MNHNY and CDR2 is SVGAGI (reference sequence). The CDR3 extends over 17 amino acids. CDR3 sequence reads: CASSRIPDPLGTAEAFF. CDR3 nucleotides: TGTGCCAGCAGCCGGATCCCCGACCCCCTGGGGACAGCTGAAGCTTTCTTT.